Following are 29 T cell receptor beta chains from one sample sequenced in a study of T cell responses to AZD1222 COVID-19 vaccine. TCRdb keeps only in-frame clones here, not all; method: immunoSEQ multiplex PCR. The top ten hold less than 0.65% of the sample, which has roughly 260,000 clones, over 90% seen once. The sequenced sample was peripheral blood, obtained on day 0 of AZD1222 vaccination. These receptors were taken from an adult in good health.

This sequence joins TRBV10-1 and TRBJ1-3; no clear D gene. Looked up from germline, CDR1 is WNHNN and CDR2 is SYGVQD (reference sequence). The CDR3 consists of 12 residues. V lost 8 bases, J lost 6 bases, and 11 bases lay in between. This chain's CDR3 is CASGQYENTIYF. In DNA, the CDR3 is TGCGCCAGCGGTCAGTACGAAAACACCATATATTTT.

The rearrangement joins TRBV10-3 to TRBJ1-2; no clear D gene. This CDR3 contains 12 residues. The germline gives CDR1 ENHRY, CDR2 SYGVKD. V lost 2 bases and J 6 bases, leaving 7 bases between the germline ends. The CDR3: CAISERMNGYTF. The CDR3, as DNA: TGTGCCATCAGTGAGAGGATGAATGGCTACACCTTC.

The chain joins TRBV9 to TRBJ2-5, with a weak D call TRBD2 (5 bases). The germline V gene has CDR1 SGDLS and CDR2 YYNGEE. V shed 3 bases and J shed 5 bases, with 14 bases lying between them. The CDR3 totals 14 residues. The CDR3 nucleotides are TGTGCCAGCAGCGAAGGCGGGTCGCGGGAGACCCAGTACTTC. Encoded protein: CASSEGGSRETQYF.

V usage is TRBV7-2 and J usage is TRBJ2-7, with D perhaps matching TRBD1 (7 bases). Trimming cost V 0 bases and J 0 bases, with 15 bases left between them. CDR3 length: 17 residues. Germline-derived CDR1 and CDR2 are SGHTA and FQGNSA. CDR3 residues: CASSLAPPGGISYEQYF. Here the CDR3 DNA reads TGTGCCAGCAGCTTAGCGCCTCCAGGGGGGATCTCCTACGAGCAGTACTTC.

This clone came up once. The chain combines TRBV7-2 with TRBJ2-3; 9 bases are shared with TRBD2. This CDR3 contains 14 residues. V shed 7 bases, J shed 11 bases, and the junction held 13 bases outside the gene matches. Germline CDR1 SGHTA, CDR2 FQGNSA. For the CDR3, the DNA is TGTGCCAGCACCCCCCGGGGTAGCGGGGGAAAGCAGTATTTT. Encoded protein: CASTPRGSGGKQYF.

The chain uses TRBV7-2 and TRBJ2-7; tentatively, D is TRBD1 (7 bases). Germline lookup yields CDR1 SGHTA and CDR2 FQGNSA. V lost 5 bases and J 7 bases, leaving 9 bases between the germline ends. The CDR3 length is 11 residues. As DNA, the CDR3 is TGTGCCAGCAGCGCAGGGGGGGAGCAGTACTTC. Residues: CASSAGGEQYF.

The chain carries TRBV9 and TRBJ2-2, with 7 bases identical to TRBD1. This CDR3 contains 17 residues. The V gene's germline CDR1 is SGDLS and CDR2 YYNGEE. V was pared by 2 bases and J by 0 bases, with 7 bases of the junction left unmatched. CDR3 DNA: TGTGCCAGCAGCGTCCAGGGACAGCCGACGAACACCGGGGAGCTGTTTTTT. It translates to CASSVQGQPTNTGELFF.

The J gene is TRBJ2-5, the V gene TRBV5-4; the D gene could be TRBD1 or TRBD2 (5 bases each). Germline V lookup: CDR1 SGHNT, CDR2 YYREEE (reference sequence). V was shortened by 3 bases and J by 4 bases, with 16 bases between the two germline ends. The CDR3 extends over 15 amino acids. The CDR3 is CASSSGRGGTETQYF. The CDR3 coding sequence is TGTGCCAGCAGCTCGGGGCGAGGAGGTACAGAGACCCAGTACTTC.

This clone was detected once. The CDR3 coding sequence is TGCAGTACCCGGGACGGATACGAGCAGTACTTC. Translation gives CSTRDGYEQYF. The chain links TRBV20-1 to TRBJ2-7; D is perhaps TRBD1 or TRBD2 (5 bases each). Germline V gene data show CDR1 as DFQATT and CDR2 as SNEGSKA (reference sequence). The V end lost 8 bases, the J end lost 4 bases, and 12 bases lay between the germline ends. This CDR3 contains 11 residues.

J is TRBJ2-3 and V is TRBV4-1; 8 bases are shared with TRBD1. Germline V CDR1 and CDR2: MGHRA, YSYEKL. V lost 1 base, J lost 2 bases, and 5 bases stayed unmatched. The CDR3 spans 16 residues. The CDR3 spells CASSQAQGENTDTQYF. The CDR3 DNA reads as TGCGCCAGCAGCCAAGCACAGGGGGAAAACACAGATACGCAGTATTTT.

The chain links TRBV5-6 to TRBJ2-7, with TRBD2 as a possible D gene (5 bases). Trimming removed 4 bases from V and 2 bases from J, with 16 bases in between. This CDR3 contains 15 residues. Germline-derived CDR1 and CDR2 are SGHDT and YYEEEE. Written as DNA, the CDR3 is TGTGCCAGCAGCCGGACTCCGGGATTTGCCTACGAGCAGTACTTC. It is translated as CASSRTPGFAYEQYF.

V is TRBV3-1 (or the pseudogene TRBV3-2) and J is TRBJ2-2; the match to TRBD2 covers 8 bases. Trimming cost V 1 base and J 0 bases; bases outside gene matches: 1. CDR1 and CDR2 from the germline V gene are LGHDT and YNNKEL (reference sequence). The CDR3 length is 16 residues. The CDR3 DNA sequence: TGTGCCAGCAGCCAAGTGGGACTAGCGAACACCGGGGAGCTGTTTTTT. Residues: CASSQVGLANTGELFF.

V and J are TRBV5-5 and TRBJ1-6; 9 bases fit TRBD1. The length of the CDR3 is 17 residues. The junction had 11 bases not matched to a gene; V was cut back by 2 bases and J by 8 bases. Germline V lookup: CDR1 SGHKS, CDR2 YYEKEE (reference sequence). This CDR3 is CASSFRTGAMVDSPLHF. The CDR3 coding sequence is TGTGCCAGCAGCTTCCGGACAGGGGCTATGGTGGATTCACCCCTCCACTTT.

The chain joins TRBV5-4 to TRBJ2-7; 8 nucleotides match TRBD2. This CDR3 is built from 12 residues. CDR1 SGHNT and CDR2 YYREEE come from the germline V gene (reference sequence). J gave up 7 bases and V 5 bases, and 5 bases lay outside the gene matches. The CDR3 DNA follows: TGTGCCAGCAGTCAAACGGGGGGGGAGCAGTACTTC. Residues: CASSQTGGEQYF.

The rearrangement joins TRBV27 to TRBJ1-1; D is possibly TRBD1 (5 bases). The CDR3 runs 13 residues. Trimming removed 4 bases from V and 3 bases from J, with 9 bases in between. Germline V gives CDR1 MNHEY, CDR2 SMNVEV (reference sequence). The CDR3 DNA reads as TGTGCCAGCAGTTCTCAGGGAGACACTGAAGCTTTCTTT. Translating it yields CASSSQGDTEAFF.

The gene calls are TRBV18 and TRBJ2-7, with 7 bases that match TRBD2. The CDR3 spans 15 residues. Unmatched junction bases numbered 5, after V lost 3 bases and J lost 0 bases. Germline V gene data show CDR1 as KGHSH and CDR2 as LQKENI. This CDR3 reads CASSPEREGSYEQYF. The CDR3 bases are TGTGCCAGCTCACCTGAGAGGGAGGGCTCCTACGAGCAGTACTTC.

J is TRBJ2-3 and V is TRBV9, with 8 bases identical to TRBD2. The germline V gene encodes CDR1 SGDLS and CDR2 YYNGEE. V trimming: 0 bases; J trimming: 7 bases; junction bases outside the gene matches: 7. The CDR3 consists of 15 residues. Here the CDR3 DNA reads TGTGCCAGCAGCGTAGAAGCGGGAGTGTCTAATACGCAGTATTTT. It yields the protein CASSVEAGVSNTQYF.

V is TRBV5-1 and J is TRBJ2-5; 12 positions match TRBD1. Germline lookup yields CDR1 SGHRS and CDR2 YFSETQ. The trim removed 2 bases at V and 5 bases at J, leaving 4 bases unmatched. There are 15 residues in the CDR3. Here the CDR3 reads CASSLGTGGAETQYF. DNA of the CDR3: TGCGCCAGCAGCTTAGGGACAGGGGGCGCGGAGACCCAGTACTTC.

With respect to this clone: This CDR3 is also generated by other DNA sequences in the sample. This rearrangement joins TRBV19 to TRBJ1-3, with D perhaps TRBD1 (5 bases). V gave up 3 bases and J gave up 1 base, with 10 bases separating them. The CDR3 loop spans 15 amino acids. Germline V lookup: CDR1 LNHDA, CDR2 SQIVND (reference sequence). The CDR3 coding sequence is TGTGCCAGTAGTATTGACAGATCGTCTGGAAACACCATATATTTT. Amino acids: CASSIDRSSGNTIYF.

This chain joins TRBV19 and TRBJ2-2; 12 bases line up with TRBD2. CDR1 is LNHDA and CDR2 is SQIVND in the germline V gene (reference sequence). CDR3 length: 17 amino acids. Trimming took 4 bases from V and 7 from J; bases not matched to a gene: 10. The CDR3 sequence is CASSTMRTSGIGGELFF. DNA for the CDR3: TGTGCCAGTAGTACGATGCGGACTAGCGGGATCGGCGGGGAGCTGTTTTTT.

V gene TRBV10-3 combines with J gene TRBJ2-7; a possible D gene is TRBD2 (6 bases). V was trimmed by 2 bases and J by 9 bases, leaving 11 bases between them. This CDR3 region has 12 residues. The germline CDR1 and CDR2 sequences are ENHRY and SYGVKD. CDR3 sequence (DNA): TGTGCCATCAGTGAGCTGCCCGGGGGGCAGTACTTC. Protein: CAISELPGGQYF.

This chain links TRBV4-2 with TRBJ2-7, with 13 bases matching TRBD2. CDR3 length equals 16 residues. The germline CDR1 and CDR2 sequences are LGHNA and YNFKEQ. V trimming: 5 bases; J trimming: 2 bases; junction bases outside the gene matches: 6. CDR3 sequence: CASSTSGGAEAYEQYF. The CDR3 DNA follows: TGTGCCAGCAGCACTAGCGGGGGGGCCGAGGCCTACGAGCAGTACTTC.

The CDR3 loop reads CASRGSGALTDTQYF. CDR3 bases: TGCGCCAGCAGGGGTAGCGGGGCGCTCACAGATACGCAGTATTTT. The rearrangement joins TRBV5-1 to TRBJ2-3; the match to TRBD2 covers 8 bases. Germline V gene sequence: CDR1 SGHRS, CDR2 YFSETQ. This CDR3 has 15 amino acids. The J segment lost 2 bases and the V segment lost 5 bases, leaving 7 bases of the junction unmatched.

The J gene is TRBJ2-5, the V gene TRBV6-5; D unclear. Germline V gives CDR1 MNHEY, CDR2 SVGAGI. Trimming left V 5 bases short and J 3 bases short, with 16 bases between. This CDR3 region has 15 residues. The CDR3 nucleotides are TGTGCCAGCAGTACCCCTTCTTTGGGAAAAGAGACCCAGTACTTC. Amino acids: CASSTPSLGKETQYF.

This rearrangement joins TRBV3-1 (or the pseudogene TRBV3-2) to TRBJ2-7, with D perhaps TRBD2 (6 bases). Germline CDR1 and CDR2: LGHDT and YNNKEL (reference sequence). The CDR3 runs to 15 residues. Trimming shortened V by 1 base and J by 0 bases, and 10 bases separated the two germline ends. The DNA of the CDR3 is TGTGCCAGCAGCCAAGTTGCGGAGGGCTCCTACGAGCAGTACTTC. Its translation: CASSQVAEGSYEQYF.

This clone was counted once. The genes are TRBV9 and TRBJ2-5, with D tentatively TRBD2 (7 bases). Germline CDR1 and CDR2: SGDLS and YYNGEE. With 2 bases removed from V and 7 bases from J, the gap between germline ends came to 18 bases. The CDR3 is made up of 15 amino acids. CDR3 nucleotides: TGTGCCAGCAGCGTCCGGGACTACCGAGGGGGGACCCAGTACTTC. Protein product: CASSVRDYRGGTQYF.

The chain couples TRBV10-3 to TRBJ2-2; a weak D match, TRBD2 (6 bases). Germline V gives CDR1 ENHRY, CDR2 SYGVKD. Trimming stripped 6 bases from V and 4 bases from J, with 12 bases between. There are 14 residues in the CDR3. CDR3 coding DNA: TGTGCCATCAGCGGGGGTGCGAGCACCGGGGAGCTGTTTTTT. It translates to CAISGGASTGELFF.

The V and J genes are TRBV6-5 and TRBJ1-1; D is unresolved. Trimming shortened V by 0 bases and J by 3 bases, and 11 bases separated the two germline ends. Germline assignment: CDR1 MNHEY and CDR2 SVGAGI. This CDR3 has 15 residues. The CDR3 loop is CASSYSGKQDTEAFF. The CDR3 nucleotides are TGTGCCAGCAGTTACTCGGGTAAGCAGGACACTGAAGCTTTCTTT.

This sequence joins TRBV25-1 and TRBJ2-1, with D tentatively TRBD1 (5 bases). Per the germline V gene, CDR1 is MGHDK and CDR2 is SYGVNS. The V end was cut by 3 bases, the J end by 6 bases, with 15 bases between. The CDR3 sequence is 15 residues long. CDR3 sequence (DNA): TGTGCCAGCAGTGATATACAGGCCCGAAGCAATGAGCAGTTCTTC. The encoded protein is CASSDIQARSNEQFF.